The text below deals with one T cell receptor beta chain. Its antigen is unidentified. V was trimmed by 1 base and J by 7 bases, leaving 10 bases between them. This CDR3 contains 14 residues. This specimen comes from a study of response to subunit inactivated influenza vaccine. Study-wide points: Each seasonal flu vaccination may recruit only limited new T cells, authors suggested.

One entry per CDR3 protein results from TCRdb running MiXCR on the RT-PCR reads. Here the sample spans roughly 760,000 distinct CDR3 sequences, over 20% being singletons. The receptor comes from a man aged 45 to 65 who received an inactivated influenza vaccine. Sequenced material: PBMCs from blood, taken roughly 5 days after vaccination. V is TRBV12-3 or TRBV12-4 and J is TRBJ2-2; D may be TRBD2 (6 bases). The CDR3: CASSLGLRDGELFF. The CDR3 DNA reads TGTGCCAGCAGTTTAGGTCTGCGGGACGGGGAGCTGTTTTTT.